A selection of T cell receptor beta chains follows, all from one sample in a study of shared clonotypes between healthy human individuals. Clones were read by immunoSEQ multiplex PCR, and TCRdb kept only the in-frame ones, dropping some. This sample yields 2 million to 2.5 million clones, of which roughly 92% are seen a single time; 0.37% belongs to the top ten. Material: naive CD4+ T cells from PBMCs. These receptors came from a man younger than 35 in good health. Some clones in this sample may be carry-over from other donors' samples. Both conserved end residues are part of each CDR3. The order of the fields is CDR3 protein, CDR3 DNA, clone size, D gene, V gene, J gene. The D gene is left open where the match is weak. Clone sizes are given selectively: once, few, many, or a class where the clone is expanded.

CDR3: CASRRKTAGSNTGELFF; DNA: TGCGCCAGCAGACGCAAGACCGCGGGATCGAACACCGGGGAGCTGTTTTTT; size: -; D: -; V: TRBV4-3; J: TRBJ2-2
CDR3: CASSSRTEDGYTF; DNA: TGTGCCAGCAGCTCCCGGACGGAGGATGGCTACACCTTC; size: -; D: -; V: TRBV5-4; J: TRBJ1-2
CDR3: CASSLVSGGHHNEQFF; DNA: TGTGCCAGCAGTTTAGTCTCAGGGGGACACCACAATGAGCAGTTCTTC; size: -; D: TRBD1; V: TRBV28; J: TRBJ2-1
CDR3: CASTLRPNYGYTF; DNA: TGCGCCAGCACCCTCCGACCTAACTATGGCTACACCTTC; size: -; D: -; V: TRBV5-1; J: TRBJ1-2
CDR3: CASSLWDRDGGGYTF; DNA: TGTGCCAGCAGCTTATGGGACAGGGATGGCGGTGGCTACACCTTC; size: -; D: TRBD1; V: TRBV7-9; J: TRBJ1-2
CDR3: CASALGGTHYGYTF; DNA: TGTGCCAGCGCACTTGGGGGAACTCATTATGGCTACACCTTC; size: -; D: -; V: TRBV5-4; J: TRBJ1-2
CDR3: CASSWDRVNSPLHF; DNA: TGTGCCAGCAGTTGGGACAGGGTTAATTCACCCCTCCACTTT; size: -; D: TRBD1; V: TRBV11-2; J: TRBJ1-6
CDR3: CASSLAPRTGGTDTQYF; DNA: TGTGCCAGCAGCTTGGCCCCTAGGACAGGGGGGACAGATACGCAGTATTTT; size: -; D: TRBD1; V: TRBV5-5; J: TRBJ2-3
CDR3: CASSGGRLNEQFF; DNA: TGTGCCAGCAGCGGGGGGAGGCTCAATGAGCAGTTCTTC; size: -; D: -; V: TRBV5-6; J: TRBJ2-1
CDR3: CASSVGLGGYGYTF; DNA: TGTGCCAGCAGCGTAGGTCTGGGGGGCTATGGCTACACCTTC; size: -; D: -; V: TRBV9; J: TRBJ1-2
CDR3: CASSLAQETQYF; DNA: TGTGCCAGCAGCTTAGCCCAGGAGACCCAGTACTTC; size: -; D: -; V: TRBV11-1; J: TRBJ2-5
CDR3: CASSEDGLTRFF; DNA: TGTGCCAGCAGTGAAGATGGCCTTACAAGGTTCTTC; size: -; D: -; V: TRBV2; J: TRBJ2-1
CDR3: CASSLTGKQETQYF; DNA: TGTGCCAGCAGTTTAACCGGGAAGCAAGAGACCCAGTACTTC; size: once; D: -; V: TRBV27; J: TRBJ2-5
CDR3: CATPKGQGRRDGYTF; DNA: TGTGCCACGCCTAAGGGACAGGGAAGGAGAGATGGCTACACCTTC; size: -; D: TRBD1; V: TRBV28; J: TRBJ1-2
CDR3: CSVNGVNGNTEAFF; DNA: TGCAGCGTAAATGGCGTAAACGGGAACACTGAAGCTTTCTTT; size: -; D: -; V: TRBV29-1; J: TRBJ1-1
CDR3: CASSLNRGVVYEAFF; DNA: TGTGCCAGCTCACTGAACAGGGGGGTAGTGTATGAAGCTTTCTTT; size: -; D: TRBD1; V: TRBV18; J: TRBJ1-1
CDR3: CASRKENPPLQYF; DNA: TGTGCCAGCAGGAAGGAAAACCCCCCCCTCCAGTACTTC; size: -; D: -; V: TRBV6-5; J: TRBJ2-5
CDR3: CASSPGTSLYEQYF; DNA: TGTGCCAGCAGTCCCGGGACTAGCTTGTACGAGCAGTACTTC; size: -; D: TRBD2; V: TRBV6-4; J: TRBJ2-7
CDR3: CASRQERRASYNEQFF; DNA: TGTGCCAGCAGACAGGAAAGACGGGCCTCCTACAATGAGCAGTTCTTC; size: -; D: -; V: TRBV5-8; J: TRBJ2-1
CDR3: CACPGLTTDTQYF; DNA: TGTGCCTGCCCGGGACTCACCACAGATACGCAGTATTTT; size: -; D: -; V: TRBV30; J: TRBJ2-3
CDR3: CARVGLGTEAFF; DNA: TGTGCCAGAGTAGGTCTCGGCACTGAAGCTTTCTTT; size: -; D: -; V: TRBV2; J: TRBJ1-1
CDR3: CASSPPGGRLAEQFF; DNA: TGTGCCAGCAGCCCACCTGGCGGAAGGCTAGCTGAGCAGTTCTTC; size: -; D: -; V: TRBV7-3; J: TRBJ2-1
CDR3: CASSYQWAGQNTEAFF; DNA: TGTGCCAGCTCTTACCAATGGGCAGGGCAGAACACTGAAGCTTTCTTT; size: -; D: -; V: TRBV18; J: TRBJ1-1
CDR3: CASSEALQGLAEAFF; DNA: TGTGCCAGCAGTGAAGCGCTTCAGGGGTTGGCTGAAGCTTTCTTT; size: once; D: -; V: TRBV2; J: TRBJ1-1
CDR3: CASSLGARSNTGELFF; DNA: TGCGCCAGCAGCTTGGGGGCGAGATCGAACACCGGGGAGCTGTTTTTT; size: -; D: -; V: TRBV5-1; J: TRBJ2-2
CDR3: CASSLGGGTEAFF; DNA: TGTGCCAGCAGCTTGGGGGGAGGGACTGAAGCTTTCTTT; size: -; D: -; V: TRBV5-6; J: TRBJ1-1
CDR3: CASSDLQGTMNTGELFF; DNA: TGTGCCAGCAGTGACCTACAGGGGACCATGAACACCGGGGAGCTGTTTTTT; size: -; D: TRBD1; V: TRBV6-1; J: TRBJ2-2
CDR3: CASSLAGSAATFSGNTIYF; DNA: TGTGCCAGCAGCTTGGCGGGATCGGCAGCCACATTCTCTGGAAACACCATATATTTT; size: -; D: -; V: TRBV5-4; J: TRBJ1-3
CDR3: CASSNGDSYNYGYTF; DNA: TGTGCCAGCAGCAACGGGGACAGCTATAACTATGGCTACACCTTC; size: -; D: TRBD1; V: TRBV7-2; J: TRBJ1-2
CDR3: CASSSRAGLQPQHF; DNA: TGTGCCAGCAGCTCTCGAGCGGGACTGCAGCCCCAGCATTTT; size: -; D: -; V: TRBV7-8; J: TRBJ1-5
CDR3: CASSVEGLAVEQFF; DNA: TGTGCCAGCAGCGTAGAGGGACTAGCCGTTGAGCAGTTCTTC; size: -; D: TRBD2; V: TRBV9; J: TRBJ2-1
CDR3: CASSSQVPNSPLHF; DNA: TGCGCCAGCAGCTCACAGGTGCCTAATTCACCCCTCCACTTT; size: -; D: -; V: TRBV5-1; J: TRBJ1-6
CDR3: CASSPAGGLETQYF; DNA: TGTGCCAGCAGTCCCGCGGGGGGATTGGAGACCCAGTACTTC; size: once; D: TRBD2; V: TRBV28; J: TRBJ2-5
CDR3: CASSLQQGFSEAFF; DNA: TGTGCCAGCAGCTTACAACAGGGCTTCTCTGAAGCTTTCTTT; size: -; D: -; V: TRBV7-2; J: TRBJ1-1
CDR3: CASSPGTGGDEQYF; DNA: TGTGCCAGCTCACCAGGAACAGGGGGGGACGAGCAGTACTTC; size: -; D: -; V: TRBV18; J: TRBJ2-7
CDR3: CASSEQGFSGNTIYF; DNA: TGTGCCAGCAGTGAACAAGGGTTCTCTGGAAACACCATATATTTT; size: -; D: -; V: TRBV6-1; J: TRBJ1-3
CDR3: CASSEDPAKNIQYF; DNA: TGTGCCAGCAGTGAGGATCCAGCCAAAAACATTCAGTACTTC; size: -; D: -; V: TRBV2; J: TRBJ2-4
CDR3: CASTGAGPNEQFF; DNA: TGTGCCAGCACTGGCGCCGGTCCTAATGAGCAGTTCTTC; size: once; D: -; V: TRBV6-5; J: TRBJ2-1
CDR3: CATSRDPAGGGFEQFF; DNA: TGTGCCACCAGCAGAGATCCGGCGGGAGGCGGCTTTGAGCAGTTCTTC; size: once; D: TRBD2; V: TRBV15; J: TRBJ2-1
CDR3: CASSYSGSSGNTIYF; DNA: TGTGCCAGCAGTTACTCAGGGTCCTCTGGAAACACCATATATTTT; size: -; D: -; V: TRBV28; J: TRBJ1-3